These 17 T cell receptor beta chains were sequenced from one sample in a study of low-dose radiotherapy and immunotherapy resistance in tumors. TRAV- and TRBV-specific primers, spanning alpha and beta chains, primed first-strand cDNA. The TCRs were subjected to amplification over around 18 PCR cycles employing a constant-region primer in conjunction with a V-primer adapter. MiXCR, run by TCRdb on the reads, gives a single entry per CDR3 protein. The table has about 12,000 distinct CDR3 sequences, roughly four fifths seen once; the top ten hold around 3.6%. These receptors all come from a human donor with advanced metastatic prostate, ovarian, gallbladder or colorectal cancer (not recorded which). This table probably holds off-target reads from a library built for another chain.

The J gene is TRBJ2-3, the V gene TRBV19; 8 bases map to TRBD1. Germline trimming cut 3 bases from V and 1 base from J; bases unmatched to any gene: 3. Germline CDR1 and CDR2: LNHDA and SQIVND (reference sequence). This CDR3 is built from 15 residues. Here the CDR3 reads CASSIGQGGTDTQYF. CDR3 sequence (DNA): TGTGCCAGTAGTATTGGACAGGGAGGCACAGATACGCAGTATTTT.

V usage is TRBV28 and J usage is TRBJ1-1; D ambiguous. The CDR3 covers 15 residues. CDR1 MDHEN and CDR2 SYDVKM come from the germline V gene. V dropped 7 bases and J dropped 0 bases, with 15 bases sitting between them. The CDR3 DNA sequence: TGTGCCAGCACCCACGGCGCTACCCTGAACACTGAAGCTTTCTTT. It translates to CASTHGATLNTEAFF.

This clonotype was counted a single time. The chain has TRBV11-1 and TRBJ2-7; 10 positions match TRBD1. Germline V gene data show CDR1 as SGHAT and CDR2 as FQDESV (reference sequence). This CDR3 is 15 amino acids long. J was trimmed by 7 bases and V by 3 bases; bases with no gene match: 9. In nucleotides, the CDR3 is TGTGCCAGCAGCTTTGGGGGACAGGGGCTTGAAGAGCAGTACTTC. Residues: CASSFGGQGLEEQYF.

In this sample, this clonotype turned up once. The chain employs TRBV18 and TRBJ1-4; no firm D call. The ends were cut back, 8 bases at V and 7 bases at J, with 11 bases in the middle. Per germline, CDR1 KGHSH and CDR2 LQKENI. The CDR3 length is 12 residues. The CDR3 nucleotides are TGTGCCAGCCGTGACGAGGCTGAAAAACTGTTTTTT. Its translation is CASRDEAEKLFF. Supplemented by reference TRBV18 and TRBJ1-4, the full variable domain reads NAGVMQNPRHLVRRRGQEARLRCSPMKGHSHVYWYRQLPEEGLKFMVYLQKENIIDESGMPKERFSAEFPKEGPSILRIQQVVRGDSAAYFCASRDEAEKLFFGSGTQLSVL.

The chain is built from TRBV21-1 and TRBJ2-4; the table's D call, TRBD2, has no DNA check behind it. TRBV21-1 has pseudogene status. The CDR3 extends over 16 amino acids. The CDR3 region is CASSKDSTSAKNIQYF. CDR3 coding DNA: TGTGCCAGCAGCAAGGATAGTACCTCCGCCAAAAACATTCAGTACTTC.

In nucleotides, the CDR3 is TGTGCCAGCAGCGTAGTTTATCTCGGAACAAAACCCCTAGCCAAAAACATTCAGTACTTC. It is translated as CASSVVYLGTKPLAKNIQYF. The rearrangement uses TRBV9 and TRBJ2-4; the D is unclear. Trimming cost V 0 bases and J 0 bases, with 22 bases left between them. CDR3 length: 20 amino acids. CDR1 and CDR2 from the germline V gene are SGDLS and YYNGEE.

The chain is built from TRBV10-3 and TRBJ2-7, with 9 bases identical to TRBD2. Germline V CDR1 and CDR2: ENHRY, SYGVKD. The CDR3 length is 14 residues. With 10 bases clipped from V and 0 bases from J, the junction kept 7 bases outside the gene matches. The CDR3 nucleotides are TGTGCCACCGGGGGCGGGAGGGCCTCCTACGAGCAGTACTTC. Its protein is CATGGGRASYEQYF.

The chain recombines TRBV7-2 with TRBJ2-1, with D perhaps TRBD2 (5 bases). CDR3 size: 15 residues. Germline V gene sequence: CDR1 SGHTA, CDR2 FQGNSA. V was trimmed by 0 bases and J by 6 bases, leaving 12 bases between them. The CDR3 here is CASSLAAAGSNEQFF. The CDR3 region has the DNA TGTGCCAGCAGCTTAGCTGCGGCGGGCTCCAATGAGCAGTTCTTC.

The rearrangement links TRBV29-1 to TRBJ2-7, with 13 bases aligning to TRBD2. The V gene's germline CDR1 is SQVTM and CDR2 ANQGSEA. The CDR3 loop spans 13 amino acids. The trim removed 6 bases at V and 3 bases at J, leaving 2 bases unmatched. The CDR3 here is CSVRTSGSYEQYF. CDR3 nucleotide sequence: TGCAGCGTGCGGACTAGCGGGAGCTACGAGCAGTACTTC.

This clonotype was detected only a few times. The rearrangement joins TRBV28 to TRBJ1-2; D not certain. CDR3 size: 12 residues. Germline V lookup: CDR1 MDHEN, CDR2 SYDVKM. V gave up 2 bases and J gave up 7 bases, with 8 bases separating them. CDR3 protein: CASSLLASGYTF. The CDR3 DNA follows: TGTGCCAGCAGTTTACTAGCGTCTGGCTACACCTTC.

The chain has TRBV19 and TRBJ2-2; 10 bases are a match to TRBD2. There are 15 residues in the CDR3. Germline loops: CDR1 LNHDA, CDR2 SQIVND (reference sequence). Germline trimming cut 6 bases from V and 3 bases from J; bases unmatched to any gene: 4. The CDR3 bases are TGTGCCAGTAGGCTAGCGGGAGTAGACACCGGGGAGCTGTTTTTT. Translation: CASRLAGVDTGELFF.

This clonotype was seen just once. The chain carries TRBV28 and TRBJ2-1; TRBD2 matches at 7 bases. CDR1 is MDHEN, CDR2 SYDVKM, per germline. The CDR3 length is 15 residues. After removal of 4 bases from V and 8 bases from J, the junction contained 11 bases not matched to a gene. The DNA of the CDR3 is TGTGCCAGCAGTTATTTCGCGGGAGCTTTACATGAGCAGTTCTTC. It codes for CASSYFAGALHEQFF.

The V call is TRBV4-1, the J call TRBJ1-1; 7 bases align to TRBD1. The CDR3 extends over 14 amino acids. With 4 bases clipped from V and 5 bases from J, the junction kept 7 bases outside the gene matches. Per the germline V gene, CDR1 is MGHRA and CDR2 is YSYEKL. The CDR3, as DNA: TGCGCCAGCAGCCTAACAGGGGATTCGACTGAAGCTTTCTTT. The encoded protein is CASSLTGDSTEAFF.

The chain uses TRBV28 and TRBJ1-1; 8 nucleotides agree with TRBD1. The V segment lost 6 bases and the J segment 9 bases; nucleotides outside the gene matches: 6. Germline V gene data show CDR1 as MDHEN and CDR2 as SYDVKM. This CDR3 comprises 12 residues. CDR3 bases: TGTGCCAGCAGGTCAGGACAGGGAAAAGCTTTCTTT. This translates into CASRSGQGKAFF.

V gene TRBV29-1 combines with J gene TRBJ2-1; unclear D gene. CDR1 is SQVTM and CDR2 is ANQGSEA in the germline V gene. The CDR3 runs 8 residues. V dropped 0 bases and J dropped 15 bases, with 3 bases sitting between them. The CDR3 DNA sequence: TGCAGCGTTGAAGACGGGTTCTTC. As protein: CSVEDGFF.

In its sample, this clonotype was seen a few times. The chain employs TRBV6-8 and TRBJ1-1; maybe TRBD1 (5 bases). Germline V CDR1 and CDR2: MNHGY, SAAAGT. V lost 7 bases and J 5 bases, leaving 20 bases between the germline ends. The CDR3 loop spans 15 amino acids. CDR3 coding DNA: TGTGCCAGCACCTACGGGGTCGGGGGATTGACTGAAGCTTTCTTT. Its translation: CASTYGVGGLTEAFF.

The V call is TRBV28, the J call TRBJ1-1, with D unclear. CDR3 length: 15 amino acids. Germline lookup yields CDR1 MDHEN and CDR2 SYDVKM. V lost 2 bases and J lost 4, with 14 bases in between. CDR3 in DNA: TGTGCCAGCAGTTTAGCTTTTATATCGGGCACTGAAGCTTTCTTT. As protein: CASSLAFISGTEAFF.